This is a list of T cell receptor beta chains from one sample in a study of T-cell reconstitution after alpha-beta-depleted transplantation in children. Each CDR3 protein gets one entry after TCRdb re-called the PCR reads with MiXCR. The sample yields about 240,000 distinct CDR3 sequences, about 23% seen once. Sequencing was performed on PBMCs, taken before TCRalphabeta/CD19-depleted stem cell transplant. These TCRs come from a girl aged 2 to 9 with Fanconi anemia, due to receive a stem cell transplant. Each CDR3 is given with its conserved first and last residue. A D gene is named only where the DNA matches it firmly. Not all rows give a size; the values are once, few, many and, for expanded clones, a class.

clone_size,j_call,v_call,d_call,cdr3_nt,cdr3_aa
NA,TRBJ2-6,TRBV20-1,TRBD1,TGCAGTGCTAGGGACAGGGGATTCTCTGGGGCCAACGTCCTGACTTTC,CSARDRGFSGANVLTF
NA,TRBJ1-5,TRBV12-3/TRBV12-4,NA,TGTGCCAGCAGTTTAGCCGACAGGCTTAATCAGCCCCAGCATTTT,CASSLADRLNQPQHF
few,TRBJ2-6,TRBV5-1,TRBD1,TGCGCCAGCTCGGGACAGCCGATACCCTCTGGGGCCAACGTCCTGACTTTC,CASSGQPIPSGANVLTF
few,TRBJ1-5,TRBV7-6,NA,TGTGCCAGCAGCCCGGGACTAAAGGAGCAGCCCCAGCATTTT,CASSPGLKEQPQHF
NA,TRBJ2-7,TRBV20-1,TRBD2,TGCAGTGCTAGAGAAGCGGGGGGCTCCTACGAGCAGTACTTC,CSAREAGGSYEQYF
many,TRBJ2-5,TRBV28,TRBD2,TGTGCCAGCAGTTTGGATACTAGCGGTCAACAGACCCAGTACTTC,CASSLDTSGQQTQYF
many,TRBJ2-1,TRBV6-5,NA,TGTGCCAGCAGTTACCAGGGTGTCAATGAGCAGTTCTTC,CASSYQGVNEQFF
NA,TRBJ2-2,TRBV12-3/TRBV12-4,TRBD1,TGTGCCAGCAGCCCGACAGGGGCAGCGAACACCGGGGAGCTGTTTTTT,CASSPTGAANTGELFF
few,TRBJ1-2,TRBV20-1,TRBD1,TGCAGTGCTTCGGACAGGGTTAACTATGGCTACACCTTC,CSASDRVNYGYTF
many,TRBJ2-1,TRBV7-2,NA,TGTGCCAGCAGCTTAGATTCGCTAGTTTCCTACAATGAGCAGTTCTTC,CASSLDSLVSYNEQFF
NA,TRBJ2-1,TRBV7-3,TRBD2,TGTGCCAGCAGCCCGGGGACTAGCGGGAGGGCCGAGCAGTTCTTC,CASSPGTSGRAEQFF
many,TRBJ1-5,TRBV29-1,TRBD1,TGCAGCGTCCTACAGGGGAGTCAGCCCCAGCATTTT,CSVLQGSQPQHF
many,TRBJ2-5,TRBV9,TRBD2,TGTGCCAGCAGCGCGACTAGCGGGGATGAGACCCAGTACTTC,CASSATSGDETQYF
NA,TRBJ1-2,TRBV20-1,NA,TGCAGTGCTAGAGATATGAGGGGGACCAACTACACCTTC,CSARDMRGTNYTF
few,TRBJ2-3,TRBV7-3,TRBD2,TGTGCCAGCAGCTGGACACCAGCGGGAGGGCCGGGAGATACGCAGTATTTT,CASSWTPAGGPGDTQYF
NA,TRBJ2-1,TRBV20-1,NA,TGCAGTGCTGCGGCAACCGATGGCGGTTACAATGAGCAGTTCTTC,CSAAATDGGYNEQFF
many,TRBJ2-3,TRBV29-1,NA,TGCAGCGTCCGGCAAGATACGCAGTATTTT,CSVRQDTQYF
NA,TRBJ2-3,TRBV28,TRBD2,TGTGCCAGCAGTTTTCCTAGCGGGAGAAGGGCAGATACGCAGTATTTT,CASSFPSGRRADTQYF
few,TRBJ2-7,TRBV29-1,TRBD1,TGCAGCGTTGAAGTTTGGACAGGAGCCTACGAGCAGTACTTC,CSVEVWTGAYEQYF
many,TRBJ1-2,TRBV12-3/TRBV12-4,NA,TGTGCCAGCAGTTATCAGGGAGGCTACACCTTC,CASSYQGGYTF
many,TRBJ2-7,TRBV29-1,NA,TGCAGCGTTGAGGGGAGCTCCTACGAGCAGTACTTC,CSVEGSSYEQYF
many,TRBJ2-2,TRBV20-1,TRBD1,TGCAGTGCTAGATCTGGTACAGGGGTTCCCTTTAACACCGGGGAGCTGTTTTTT,CSARSGTGVPFNTGELFF
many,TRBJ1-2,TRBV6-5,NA,TGTGCCAGCAGTTTTGTTGGAGGGAAGAGGGGGGGCTATGGCTACACCTTC,CASSFVGGKRGGYGYTF